These 26 T cell receptor beta chains were sequenced from one sample in a study of T cell responses to AZD1222 COVID-19 vaccine. Some clones are missing from TCRdb's copy, which holds only in-frame ones; the method was immunoSEQ multiplex PCR. The table includes tens of thousands of clones, about 84% detected once. The sequenced sample was peripheral blood, obtained on day 0 of AZD1222 vaccination. These receptors were taken from an adult in good health.

The chain joins TRBV15 to TRBJ2-7; D gene uncertain. CDR3 length equals 11 residues. The V gene's germline CDR1 is LNHNV and CDR2 YYDKDF (reference sequence). Deletions cut 1 base from V and 5 bases from J, with 3 bases between. The CDR3 nucleotides are TGTGCCACCAGCAGAGGTGACGAGCAGTACTTC. The encoded protein is CATSRGDEQYF. Based on the CDR3 plus reference TRBV15 and TRBJ2-7, the full variable domain is DAMVIQNPRYQVTQFGKPVTLSCSQTLNHNVMYWYQQKSSQAPKLLFHYYDKDFNNEADTPDNFQSRRPNTSFCFLDIRSPGLGDTAMYLCATSRGDEQYFGPGTRLTVT.

This chain links TRBV5-1 with TRBJ2-1, with 13 nucleotides matching TRBD2. With V trimmed by 3 bases and J by 0 bases, 9 bases remained unmatched. The CDR3 covers 19 residues. The V gene's germline CDR1 is SGHRS and CDR2 YFSETQ. CDR3 coding DNA: TGCGCCAGCAGCTCTTGGACTAGCGGGGGCTTAAGCTCCTACAATGAGCAGTTCTTC. Its translation: CASSSWTSGGLSSYNEQFF. Based on the CDR3 plus reference TRBV5-1 and TRBJ2-1, the full variable domain is KAGVTQTPRYLIKTRGQQVTLSCSPISGHRSVSWYQQTPGQGLQFLFEYFSETQRNKGNFPGRFSGRQFSNSRSEMNVSTLELGDSALYLCASSSWTSGGLSSYNEQFFGPGTRLTVL.

The V call is TRBV5-1, the J call TRBJ1-1; possibly TRBD1 for D (5 bases). V lost 5 bases and J lost 3, with 26 bases in between. In germline, CDR1 is SGHRS, CDR2 YFSETQ. CDR3 length: 18 amino acids. CDR3: CASSAVPLGGGSHTEAFF. The CDR3 DNA sequence: TGCGCCAGCAGTGCCGTACCTCTGGGGGGTGGAAGTCACACTGAAGCTTTCTTT.

V gene TRBV5-1 combines with J gene TRBJ2-5, with 10 nucleotides matching TRBD1. Germline V lookup: CDR1 SGHRS, CDR2 YFSETQ. The CDR3 is 15 residues long. With 2 bases clipped from V and 2 bases from J, the junction kept 3 bases outside the gene matches. The CDR3 protein is CASSLDRGLQETQYF. CDR3 nucleotide sequence: TGCGCCAGCAGCTTAGACAGGGGGCTTCAAGAGACCCAGTACTTC.

The chain carries TRBV5-1 and TRBJ1-1, with 9 bases matching TRBD1. CDR1 is SGHRS, CDR2 YFSETQ, per germline. Trimming cost V 3 bases and J 4 bases; bases outside gene matches: 7. The CDR3 is made up of 15 amino acids. The CDR3 loop is CASSSGQGWGTEAFF. Here the CDR3 DNA reads TGCGCCAGCAGCTCGGGACAGGGATGGGGCACTGAAGCTTTCTTT.

V and J are TRBV10-3 and TRBJ2-3; 16 nucleotides line up with TRBD2. V lost 0 bases, J lost 5 bases, and 5 bases stayed unmatched. Germline V lookup: CDR1 ENHRY, CDR2 SYGVKD. CDR3 length: 18 amino acids. CDR3 amino acids: CAISESGTSGGAKDTQYF. CDR3 nucleotides: TGTGCCATCAGTGAGTCGGGGACTAGCGGGGGGGCCAAAGATACGCAGTATTTT.

The chain has TRBV19 and TRBJ2-5; either TRBD1 or TRBD2 may fit D (5 bases each). Looked up from germline, CDR1 is LNHDA and CDR2 is SQIVND (reference sequence). CDR3 length: 13 amino acids. Deletions cut 6 bases from V and 7 bases from J, with 15 bases between. In nucleotides, the CDR3 is TGTGCCAGTAGCCCCACAGTTGGGGGGACCCAGTACTTC. As protein: CASSPTVGGTQYF.

This clone was detected many times. The chain joins TRBV3-1 (or the pseudogene TRBV3-2) to TRBJ1-2, with D possibly being TRBD1 (6 bases). The germline gives CDR1 LGHDT, CDR2 YNNKEL (reference sequence). Trimming took off 6 bases at V and 3 bases at J, with 14 bases between the two ends. CDR3 size: 14 residues. The CDR3 region is CASSHNPGDYGYTF. CDR3 DNA: TGTGCCAGCAGTCATAACCCAGGGGACTATGGCTACACCTTC.

The sample holds one count of this clone. The chain has TRBV4-1 and TRBJ1-2, with 9 positions matching TRBD1. CDR3 length equals 15 residues. The J segment lost 8 bases and the V segment lost 4 bases, leaving 11 bases of the junction unmatched. Germline CDR1 is MGHRA and CDR2 is YSYEKL. The CDR3: CASSPGPGQGSGYTF. DNA of the CDR3: TGCGCCAGCAGCCCCGGCCCGGGACAGGGTAGCGGCTACACCTTC.

The CDR3 DNA sequence: TGTGCCAGTAAGGCTCAGCGAGGGGCCAACGTCCTGACTTTC. Translated: CASKAQRGANVLTF. V gene TRBV19 combines with J gene TRBJ2-6; unclear D gene. The germline V and J ends were trimmed by 7 bases and 4 bases, with 11 bases remaining between them. CDR1 and CDR2 from the germline V gene are LNHDA and SQIVND (reference sequence). The CDR3 contains 14 residues.

The V call is TRBV7-2, the J call TRBJ2-5; 12 nucleotides line up with TRBD2. The ends lost 3 bases at V and 5 bases at J; junction bases unmatched: 4. The V gene's germline CDR1 is SGHTA and CDR2 FQGNSA. The length of the CDR3 is 15 residues. CDR3 amino acids: CASSLASGRDETQYF. For the CDR3, the DNA is TGTGCCAGCAGCTTGGCTAGCGGGAGGGATGAGACCCAGTACTTC.

The CDR3 region has the DNA TGTGCCAGCAATAAGGGACAGGGTCGGTACAATGAGCAGTTCTTC. Protein product: CASNKGQGRYNEQFF. This chain connects TRBV7-8 to TRBJ2-1; 9 bases agree with TRBD1. Germline V CDR1 and CDR2: SGHVS, FQNEAQ. J gave up 4 bases and V 7 bases, and 8 bases lay outside the gene matches. The CDR3 spans 15 residues.

J is TRBJ1-1 and V is TRBV4-1, with D maybe TRBD1 (6 bases). CDR1 MGHRA and CDR2 YSYEKL come from the germline V gene. CDR3 length equals 15 residues. Trimming removed 0 bases at V and 1 base at J, with 9 bases between. The CDR3 is CASSQDGGQNTEAFF. The CDR3 DNA is TGCGCCAGCAGCCAAGATGGGGGGCAGAACACTGAAGCTTTCTTT.

The chain employs TRBV10-2 and TRBJ2-7; 10 nucleotides align to TRBD1. In germline, CDR1 is WSHSY, CDR2 SAAADI. The CDR3 loop spans 13 amino acids. Unmatched junction bases numbered 6, after V lost 7 bases and J lost 6 bases. The CDR3 sequence is CASNGQGVGEQYF. In DNA form, the CDR3 reads TGCGCCAGCAACGGACAGGGGGTAGGCGAGCAGTACTTC.

The gene calls are TRBV23-1 and TRBJ2-3, with D uncertain. TRBV23-1 is an open reading frame whose function is uncertain. Trimming stripped 2 bases from V and 8 bases from J, with 8 bases between. The CDR3 has 12 residues. The DNA for the CDR3 is TGCGCCAGCAGTCAACTATTGAGTACGCAGTATTTT. Amino acids: CASSQLLSTQYF.

The V gene is TRBV7-2, the J gene TRBJ2-1; no clear D gene. The V and J ends lost 3 bases and 7 bases respectively, with 7 bases between them. Per germline, CDR1 SGHTA and CDR2 FQGNSA. The CDR3 sequence is 12 residues long. The CDR3, as DNA: TGTGCCAGCAGCTTCGGATTAAATGAGCAGTTCTTC. Protein product: CASSFGLNEQFF.

This clone is a singleton in its sample. The chain is built from TRBV28 and TRBJ2-3; maybe TRBD2 (7 bases). The V gene lost 7 bases and the J gene lost 0 bases, with 11 bases spanning the gap. Germline CDR1 and CDR2: MDHEN and SYDVKM. The CDR3 has 14 amino acids. The CDR3 nucleotides read TGTGCCAGCATGGGGGGGCCGAGCACAGATACGCAGTATTTT. Its protein product is CASMGGPSTDTQYF.

The V call is TRBV7-6, the J call TRBJ2-5, with unresolved D. The V and J ends lost 5 bases and 1 base respectively, with 5 bases between them. The length of the CDR3 is 12 residues. Germline CDR1 is SGHVS and CDR2 is FNYEAQ. CDR3 DNA sequence: TGTGCCAGCAGCCAACTCCAAGAGACCCAGTACTTC. Translation: CASSQLQETQYF.

The genes are TRBV7-8 and TRBJ2-3; D is perhaps TRBD2 (6 bases). The CDR3 runs to 15 residues. Germline CDR1 SGHVS, CDR2 FQNEAQ. Deletions cut 5 bases from V and 2 bases from J, with 14 bases between. DNA of the CDR3: TGTGCCAGCAGCAGTCTAGCGCTGGACACAGATACGCAGTATTTT. Encoded protein: CASSSLALDTDTQYF.

This clone was detected a few times. The chain couples TRBV4-1 to TRBJ2-7; 7 bases align to TRBD1. There are 13 residues in the CDR3. V gave up 0 bases and J gave up 5 bases; unmatched junction bases: 1. Germline V lookup: CDR1 MGHRA, CDR2 YSYEKL. CDR3 amino acids: CASSQDRGNEQYF. The DNA for the CDR3 is TGCGCCAGCAGCCAAGACAGGGGGAACGAGCAGTACTTC.

The rearrangement uses TRBV21-1 and TRBJ1-5; TRBD1, the table's D call, lacks a check against the DNA. TRBV21-1 represents a pseudogene. The CDR3 extends over 16 amino acids. The CDR3 is CASSFTGDRVNQPQHF. CDR3 bases: TGTGCCAGCAGCTTCACAGGGGACCGGGTCAATCAGCCCCAGCATTTT.

The chain couples TRBV7-8 to TRBJ1-5, with 7 bases identical to TRBD1. CDR1 is SGHVS and CDR2 is FQNEAQ in the germline V gene. There are 19 residues in the CDR3. After removal of 5 bases from V and 7 bases from J, the junction contained 23 bases not matched to a gene. This CDR3 is CASSGSYLHVGQAVQPQHF. The CDR3 nucleotides read TGTGCCAGCAGCGGATCTTATCTCCACGTCGGACAGGCGGTACAGCCCCAGCATTTT.

This clone occurred a few times. This chain joins TRBV7-9 and TRBJ2-5; no reliable D call. CDR1 SEHNR and CDR2 FQNEAQ come from the germline V gene (reference sequence). Trimming shortened V by 3 bases and J by 0 bases, and 5 bases separated the two germline ends. This CDR3 is built from 13 residues. As DNA, the CDR3 is TGTGCCAGCAGCTTCGTGTACCAAGAGACCCAGTACTTC. Its protein is CASSFVYQETQYF.

The chain uses TRBV5-5 and TRBJ1-6, with D uncertain. This CDR3 region has 13 residues. Germline values: CDR1 SGHKS, CDR2 YYEKEE (reference sequence). The germline V and J ends were trimmed by 0 bases and 7 bases, with 5 bases remaining between them. The CDR3 spells CASSLDSNSPLHF. The CDR3 DNA reads as TGTGCCAGCAGCTTGGATTCGAATTCACCCCTCCACTTT.

This clone occurred a few times. The V and J genes are TRBV28 and TRBJ1-1; 8 positions match TRBD1. V lost 8 bases and J lost 9; bases outside the gene matches: 11. Germline loops: CDR1 MDHEN, CDR2 SYDVKM. This CDR3 region has 13 residues. CDR3 coding DNA: TGTGCCAGCGGAAAGCCGGGGACAGGCCAAGCTTTCTTT. This gives the protein CASGKPGTGQAFF.

This chain joins TRBV5-1 and TRBJ2-7; no clear D gene. Deletions cut 4 bases from V and 3 bases from J, with 11 bases between. CDR1 and CDR2 from the germline V gene are SGHRS and YFSETQ. The CDR3 runs 13 residues. The CDR3 spells CASSQDLGYEQYF. CDR3 sequence (DNA): TGCGCCAGCAGCCAGGACCTTGGCTACGAGCAGTACTTC.